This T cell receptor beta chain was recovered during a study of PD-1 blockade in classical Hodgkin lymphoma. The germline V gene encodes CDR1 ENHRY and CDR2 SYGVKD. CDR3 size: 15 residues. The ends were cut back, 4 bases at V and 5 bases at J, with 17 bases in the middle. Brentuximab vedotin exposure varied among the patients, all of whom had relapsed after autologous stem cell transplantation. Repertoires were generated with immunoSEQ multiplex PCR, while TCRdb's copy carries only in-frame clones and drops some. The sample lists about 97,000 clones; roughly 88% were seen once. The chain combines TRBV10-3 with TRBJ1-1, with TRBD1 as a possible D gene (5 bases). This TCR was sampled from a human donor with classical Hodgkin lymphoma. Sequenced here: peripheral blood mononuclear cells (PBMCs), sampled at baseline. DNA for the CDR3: TGTGCCATCAGTGCCCTAGCCGGGACCGGGACTGAAGCTTTCTTT. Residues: CAISALAGTGTEAFF.